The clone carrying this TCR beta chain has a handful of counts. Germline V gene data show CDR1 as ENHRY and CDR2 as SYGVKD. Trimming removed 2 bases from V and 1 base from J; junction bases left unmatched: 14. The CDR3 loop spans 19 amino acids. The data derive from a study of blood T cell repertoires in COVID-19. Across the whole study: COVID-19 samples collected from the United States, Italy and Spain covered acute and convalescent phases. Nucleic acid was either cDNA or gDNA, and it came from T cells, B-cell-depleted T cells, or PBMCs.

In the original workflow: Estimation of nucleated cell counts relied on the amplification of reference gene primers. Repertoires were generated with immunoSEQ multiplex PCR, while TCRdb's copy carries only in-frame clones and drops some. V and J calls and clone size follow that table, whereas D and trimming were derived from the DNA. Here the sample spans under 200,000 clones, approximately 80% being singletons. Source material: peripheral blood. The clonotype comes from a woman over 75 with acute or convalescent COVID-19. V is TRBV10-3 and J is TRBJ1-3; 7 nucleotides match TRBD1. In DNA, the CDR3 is TGTGCCATCAGTGAGCCGGGTCGGGAACAGGGGAGTTCTGGAAACACCATATATTTT. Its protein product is CAISEPGREQGSSGNTIYF.